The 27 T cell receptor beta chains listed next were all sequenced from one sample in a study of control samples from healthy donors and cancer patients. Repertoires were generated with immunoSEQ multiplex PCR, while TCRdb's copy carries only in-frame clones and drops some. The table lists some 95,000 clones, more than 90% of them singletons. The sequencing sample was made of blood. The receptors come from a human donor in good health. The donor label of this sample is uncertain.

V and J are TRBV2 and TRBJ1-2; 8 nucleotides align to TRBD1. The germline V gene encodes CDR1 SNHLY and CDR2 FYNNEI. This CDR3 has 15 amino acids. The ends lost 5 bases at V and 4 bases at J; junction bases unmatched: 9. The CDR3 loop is CASSRGQGGLYGYTF. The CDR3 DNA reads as TGTGCCAGCAGTAGAGGACAGGGTGGGCTCTATGGCTACACCTTC.

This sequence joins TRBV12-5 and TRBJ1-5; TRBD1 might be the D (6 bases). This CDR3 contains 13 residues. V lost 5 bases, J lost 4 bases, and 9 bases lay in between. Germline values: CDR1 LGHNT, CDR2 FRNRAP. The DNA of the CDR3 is TGTGCTAGTGGTCAAGGGGGAAATCAGCCCCAGCATTTT. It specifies CASGQGGNQPQHF.

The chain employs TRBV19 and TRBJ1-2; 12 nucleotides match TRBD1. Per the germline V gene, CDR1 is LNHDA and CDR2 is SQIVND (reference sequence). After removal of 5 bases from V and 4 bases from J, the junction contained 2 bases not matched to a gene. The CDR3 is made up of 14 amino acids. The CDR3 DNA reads TGTGCCAGTAGTGGGACAGGGGGCGTCTATGGCTACACCTTC. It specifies CASSGTGGVYGYTF.

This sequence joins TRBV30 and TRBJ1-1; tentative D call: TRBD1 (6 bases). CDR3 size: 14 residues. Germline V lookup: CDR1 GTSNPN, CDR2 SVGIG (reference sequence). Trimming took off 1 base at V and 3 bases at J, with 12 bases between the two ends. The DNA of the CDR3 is TGTGCCTGGAGTGGGGCAGGGGCTGACACTGAAGCTTTCTTT. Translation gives CAWSGAGADTEAFF.

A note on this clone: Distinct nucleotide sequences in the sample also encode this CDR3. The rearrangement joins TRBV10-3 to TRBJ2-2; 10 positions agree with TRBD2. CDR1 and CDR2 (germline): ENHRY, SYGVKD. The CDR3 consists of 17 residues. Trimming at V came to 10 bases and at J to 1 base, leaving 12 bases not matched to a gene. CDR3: CANGRAGGPGNTGELFF. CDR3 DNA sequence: TGTGCCAACGGGCGAGCGGGGGGGCCTGGGAACACCGGGGAGCTGTTTTTT.

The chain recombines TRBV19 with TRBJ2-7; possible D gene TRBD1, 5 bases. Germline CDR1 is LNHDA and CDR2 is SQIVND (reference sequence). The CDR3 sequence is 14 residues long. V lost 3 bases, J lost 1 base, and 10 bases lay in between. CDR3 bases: TGTGCCAGTAGTATGACAGTTCAGTCCTACGAGCAGTACGTC. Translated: CASSMTVQSYEQYV.

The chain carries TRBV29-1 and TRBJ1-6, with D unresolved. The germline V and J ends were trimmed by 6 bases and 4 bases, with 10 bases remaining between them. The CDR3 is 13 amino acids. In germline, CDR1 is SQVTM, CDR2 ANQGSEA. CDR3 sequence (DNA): TGCAGCGTACAGAATACTTATAATTCACCCCTCCACTTT. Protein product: CSVQNTYNSPLHF.

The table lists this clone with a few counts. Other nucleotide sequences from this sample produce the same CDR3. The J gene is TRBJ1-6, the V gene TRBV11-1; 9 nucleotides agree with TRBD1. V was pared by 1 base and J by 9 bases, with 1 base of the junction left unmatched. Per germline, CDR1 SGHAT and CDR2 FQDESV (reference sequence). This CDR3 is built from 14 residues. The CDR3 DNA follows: TGTGCCAGCAGCTTAGGACAGGGGGGTTCACCCCTCCACTTT. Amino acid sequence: CASSLGQGGSPLHF. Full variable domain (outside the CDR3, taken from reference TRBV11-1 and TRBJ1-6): EAEVAQSPRYKITEKSQAVAFWCDPISGHATLYWYRQILGQGPELLVQFQDESVVDDSQLPKDRFSAERLKGVDSTLKIQPAELGDSAMYLCASSLGQGGSPLHFGNGTRLTVT.

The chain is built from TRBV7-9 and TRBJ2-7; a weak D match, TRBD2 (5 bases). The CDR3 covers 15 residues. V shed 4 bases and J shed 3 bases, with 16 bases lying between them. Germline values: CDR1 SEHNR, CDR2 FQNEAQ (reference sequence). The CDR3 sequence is CASSSRFEGLYEQYF. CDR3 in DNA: TGTGCCAGCAGCTCCCGTTTTGAAGGACTCTACGAGCAGTACTTC.

CDR3 loop: CASSHPDGTYEQYF. Written as DNA, the CDR3 is TGCGCCAGCAGCCACCCGGACGGAACCTACGAGCAGTACTTC. The chain employs TRBV4-1 and TRBJ2-7, with no clear D. Germline values: CDR1 MGHRA, CDR2 YSYEKL. This CDR3 contains 14 residues. The germline V and J ends were trimmed by 3 bases and 2 bases, with 11 bases remaining between them.

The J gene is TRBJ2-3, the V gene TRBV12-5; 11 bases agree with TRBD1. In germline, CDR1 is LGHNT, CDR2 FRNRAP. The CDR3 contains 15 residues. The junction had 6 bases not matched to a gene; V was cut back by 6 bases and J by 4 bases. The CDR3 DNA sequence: TGTGCTAGTGGCGGACAGGGGGCGCGGTCAGATACGCAGTATTTT. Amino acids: CASGGQGARSDTQYF.

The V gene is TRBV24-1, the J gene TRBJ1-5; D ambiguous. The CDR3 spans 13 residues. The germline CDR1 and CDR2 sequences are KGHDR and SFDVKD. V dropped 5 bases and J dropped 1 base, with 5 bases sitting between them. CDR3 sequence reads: CATSASSNQPQHF. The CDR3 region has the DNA TGTGCCACCAGTGCGTCCAGCAATCAGCCCCAGCATTTT.

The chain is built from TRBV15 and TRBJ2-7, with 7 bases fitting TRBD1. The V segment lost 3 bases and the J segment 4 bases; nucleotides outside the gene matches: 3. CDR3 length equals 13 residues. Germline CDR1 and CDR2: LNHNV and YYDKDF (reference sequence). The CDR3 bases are TGTGCCACCAGCAGGGACAGGCCGTACGAGCAGTACGTC. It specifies CATSRDRPYEQYV.

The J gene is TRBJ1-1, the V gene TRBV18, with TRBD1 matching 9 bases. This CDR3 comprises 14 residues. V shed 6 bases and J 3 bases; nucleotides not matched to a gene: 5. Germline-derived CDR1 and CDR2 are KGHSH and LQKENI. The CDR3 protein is CASSQDRGDTEAFF. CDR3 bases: TGTGCCAGCTCGCAAGACAGGGGGGACACTGAAGCTTTCTTT.

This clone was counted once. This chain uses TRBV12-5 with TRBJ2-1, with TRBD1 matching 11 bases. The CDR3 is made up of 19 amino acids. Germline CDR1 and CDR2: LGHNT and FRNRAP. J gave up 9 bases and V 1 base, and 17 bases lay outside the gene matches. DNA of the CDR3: TGTGCTAGTGGTTTGGGGCAACAACATTCCGGGACAGGGGGAACTGAGCAGTTCTTC. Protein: CASGLGQQHSGTGGTEQFF. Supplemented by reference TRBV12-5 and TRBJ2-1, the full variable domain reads DARVTQTPRHKVTEMGQEVTMRCQPILGHNTVFWYRQTMMQGLELLAYFRNRAPLDDSGMPKDRFSAEMPDATLATLKIQPSEPRDSAVYFCASGLGQQHSGTGGTEQFFGPGTRLTVL.

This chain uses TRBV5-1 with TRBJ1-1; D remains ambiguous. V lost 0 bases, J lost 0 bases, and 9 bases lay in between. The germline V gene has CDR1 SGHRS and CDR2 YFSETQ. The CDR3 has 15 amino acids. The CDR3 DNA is TGCGCCAGCAGCTTGGAACCAGGAATGAACACTGAAGCTTTCTTT. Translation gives CASSLEPGMNTEAFF.

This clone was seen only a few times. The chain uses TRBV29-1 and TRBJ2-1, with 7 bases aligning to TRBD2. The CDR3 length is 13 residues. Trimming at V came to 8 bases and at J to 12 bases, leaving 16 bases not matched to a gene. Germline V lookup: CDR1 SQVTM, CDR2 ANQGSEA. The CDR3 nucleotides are TGCAGCACCTGGGGGGGGAATGAGGTTGTGCAGTTCTTC. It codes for CSTWGGNEVVQFF.

The CDR3 coding sequence is TGTGCCAGCAGCCAAGAAAACGATCTTTATAATTCACCCCTCCACTTT. It encodes CASSQENDLYNSPLHF. V and J are TRBV3-1 (or the pseudogene TRBV3-2) and TRBJ1-6; D not certain. Germline-derived CDR1 and CDR2 are LGHDT and YNNKEL (reference sequence). The CDR3 runs 16 residues. Trimming removed 0 bases at V and 4 bases at J, with 10 bases between.

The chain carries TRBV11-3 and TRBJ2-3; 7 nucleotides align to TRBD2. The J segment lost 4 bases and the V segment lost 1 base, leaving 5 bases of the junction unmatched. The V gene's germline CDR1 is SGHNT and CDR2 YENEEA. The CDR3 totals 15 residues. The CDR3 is CASSLGEGSPDTQYF. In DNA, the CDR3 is TGTGCCAGCAGCTTAGGGGAGGGCTCCCCAGATACGCAGTATTTT.

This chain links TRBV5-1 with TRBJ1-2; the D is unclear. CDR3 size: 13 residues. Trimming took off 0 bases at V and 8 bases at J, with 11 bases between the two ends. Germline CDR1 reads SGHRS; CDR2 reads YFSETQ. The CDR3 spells CASSLGAPNGYTF. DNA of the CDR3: TGCGCCAGCAGCTTGGGGGCTCCGAACGGCTACACCTTC.

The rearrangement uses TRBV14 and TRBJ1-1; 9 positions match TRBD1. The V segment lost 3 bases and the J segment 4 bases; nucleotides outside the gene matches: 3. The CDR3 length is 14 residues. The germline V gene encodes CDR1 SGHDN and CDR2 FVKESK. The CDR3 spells CASSHGTGLTEAFF. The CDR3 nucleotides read TGTGCCAGCAGCCACGGGACAGGGCTCACTGAAGCTTTCTTT.

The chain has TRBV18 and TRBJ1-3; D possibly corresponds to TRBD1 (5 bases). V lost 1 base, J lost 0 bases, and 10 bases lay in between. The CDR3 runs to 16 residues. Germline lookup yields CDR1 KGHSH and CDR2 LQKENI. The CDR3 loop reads CASSPRGIASGNTIYF. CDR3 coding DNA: TGTGCCAGCTCACCACGGGGGATAGCCTCTGGAAACACCATATATTTT.

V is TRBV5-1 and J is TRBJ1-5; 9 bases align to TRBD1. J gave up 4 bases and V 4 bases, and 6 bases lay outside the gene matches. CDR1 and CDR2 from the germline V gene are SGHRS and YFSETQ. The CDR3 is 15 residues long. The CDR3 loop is CASSQTGGSNQPQHF. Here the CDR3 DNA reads TGCGCCAGCAGCCAGACAGGGGGTAGTAATCAGCCCCAGCATTTT.

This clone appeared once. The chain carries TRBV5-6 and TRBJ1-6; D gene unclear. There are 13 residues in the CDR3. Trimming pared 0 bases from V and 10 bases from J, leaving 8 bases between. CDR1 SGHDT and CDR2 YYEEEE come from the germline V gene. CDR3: CASSLVSGSPLHF. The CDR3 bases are TGTGCCAGCAGCTTGGTTTCGGGATCACCCCTCCACTTT.

In DNA, the CDR3 is TGTGCCAGCAGCTTAGTAGCTGGAGGCACAGATACGCAGTATTTT. Translating it yields CASSLVAGGTDTQYF. The chain couples TRBV7-2 to TRBJ2-3; D unclear. The CDR3 totals 15 residues. In germline, CDR1 is SGHTA, CDR2 FQGNSA. Trimming left V 1 base short and J 1 base short, with 9 bases between.

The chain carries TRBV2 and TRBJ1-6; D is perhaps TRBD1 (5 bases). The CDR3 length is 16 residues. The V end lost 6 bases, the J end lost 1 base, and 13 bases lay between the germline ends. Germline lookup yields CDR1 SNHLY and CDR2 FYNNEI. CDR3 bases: TGTGCCAGCAGCCCCTCAGGGTTATCCTATAATTCACCCCTCCACTTT. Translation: CASSPSGLSYNSPLHF.

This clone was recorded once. The CDR3 DNA reads TGTGCCAGCAGCTTAGATAGCGGGGGACAAGAGACCCAGTACTTC. Translating gives CASSLDSGGQETQYF. This rearrangement joins TRBV7-2 to TRBJ2-5, with 9 bases lining up with TRBD2. Germline CDR1 SGHTA, CDR2 FQGNSA. The CDR3 has 15 amino acids. V was pared by 1 base and J by 2 bases, with 2 bases of the junction left unmatched.